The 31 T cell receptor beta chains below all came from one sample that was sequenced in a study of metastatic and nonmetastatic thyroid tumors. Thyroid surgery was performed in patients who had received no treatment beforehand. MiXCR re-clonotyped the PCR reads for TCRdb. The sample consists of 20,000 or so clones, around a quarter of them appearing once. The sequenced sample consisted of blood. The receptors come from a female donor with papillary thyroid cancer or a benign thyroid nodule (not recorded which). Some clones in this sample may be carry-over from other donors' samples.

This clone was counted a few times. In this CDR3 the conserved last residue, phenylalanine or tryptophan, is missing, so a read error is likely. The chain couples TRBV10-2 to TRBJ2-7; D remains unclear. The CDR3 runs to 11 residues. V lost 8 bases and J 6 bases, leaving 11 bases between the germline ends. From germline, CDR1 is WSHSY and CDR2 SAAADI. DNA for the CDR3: TGCGCCAGCTTAATCGGTGGCGAGCAGTACCTC. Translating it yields CASLIGGEQYL.

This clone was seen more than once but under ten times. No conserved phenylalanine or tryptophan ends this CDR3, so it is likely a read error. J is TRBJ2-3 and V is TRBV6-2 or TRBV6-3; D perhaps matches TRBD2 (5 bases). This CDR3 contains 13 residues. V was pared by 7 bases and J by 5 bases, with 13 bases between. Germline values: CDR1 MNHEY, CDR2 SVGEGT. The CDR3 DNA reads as TGTGCCAGCAATCGCCGAGAGGGAGATACGCAGTATTTG. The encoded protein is CASNRREGDTQYL.

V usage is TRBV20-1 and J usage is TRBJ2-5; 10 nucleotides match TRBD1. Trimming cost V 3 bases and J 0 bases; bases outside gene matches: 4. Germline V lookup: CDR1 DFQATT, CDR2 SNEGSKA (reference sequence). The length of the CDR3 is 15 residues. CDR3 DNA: TGCAGTGCTAGGACAGGGGGCACCGACCAAGAGACCCAGTACTTC. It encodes CSARTGGTDQETQYF.

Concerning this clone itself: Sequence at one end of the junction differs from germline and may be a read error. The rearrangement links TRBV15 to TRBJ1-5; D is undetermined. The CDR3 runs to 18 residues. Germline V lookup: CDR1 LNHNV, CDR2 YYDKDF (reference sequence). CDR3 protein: CATSYTTKRLSGNHPQHF. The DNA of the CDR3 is TGTGCCACCAGCTATACGACGAAAAGGCTTAGTGGCAATCACCCCCAGCATTTT.

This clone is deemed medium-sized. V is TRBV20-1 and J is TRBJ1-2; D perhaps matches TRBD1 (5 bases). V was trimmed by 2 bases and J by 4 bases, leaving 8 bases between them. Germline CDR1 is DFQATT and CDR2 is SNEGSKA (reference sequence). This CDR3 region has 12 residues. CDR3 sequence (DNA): TGCAGTGCTAGATTGGGGGGCTATGGCTACACCTTC. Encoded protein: CSARLGGYGYTF.

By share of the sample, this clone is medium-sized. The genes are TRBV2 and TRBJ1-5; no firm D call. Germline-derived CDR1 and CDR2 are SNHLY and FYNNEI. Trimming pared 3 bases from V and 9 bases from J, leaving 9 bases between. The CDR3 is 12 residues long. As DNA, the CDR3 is TGTGCCAGCAGTGAGGGCTCCCCGCCCCAGCATTTT. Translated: CASSEGSPPQHF.

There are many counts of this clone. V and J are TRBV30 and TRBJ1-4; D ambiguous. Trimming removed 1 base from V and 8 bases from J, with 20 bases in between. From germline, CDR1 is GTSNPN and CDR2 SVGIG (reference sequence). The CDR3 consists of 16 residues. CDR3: CAWSDPIFVQTEKLFF. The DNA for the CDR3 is TGTGCCTGGAGTGACCCAATATTCGTCCAAACGGAAAAACTGTTTTTT.

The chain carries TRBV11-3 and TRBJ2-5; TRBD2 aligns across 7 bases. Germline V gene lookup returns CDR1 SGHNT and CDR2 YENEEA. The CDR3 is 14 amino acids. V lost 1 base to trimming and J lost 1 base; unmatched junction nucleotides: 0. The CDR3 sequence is CASSLGGGQETQYF. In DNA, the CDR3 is TGTGCCAGCAGCTTAGGGGGGGGCCAAGAGACCCAGTACTTC.

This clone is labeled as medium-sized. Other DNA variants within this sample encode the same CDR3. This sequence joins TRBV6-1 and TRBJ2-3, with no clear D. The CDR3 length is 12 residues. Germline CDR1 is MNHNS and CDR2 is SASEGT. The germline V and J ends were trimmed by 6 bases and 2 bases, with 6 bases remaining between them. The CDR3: CASRRSTDTQYF. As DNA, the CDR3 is TGTGCCAGCAGACGATCCACAGATACGCAGTATTTT.

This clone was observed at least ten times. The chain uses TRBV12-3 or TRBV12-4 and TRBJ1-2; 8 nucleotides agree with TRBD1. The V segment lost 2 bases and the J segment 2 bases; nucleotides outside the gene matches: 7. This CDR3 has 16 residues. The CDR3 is CASSLNTGGGNYGYTF. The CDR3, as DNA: TGTGCCAGCAGTTTAAATACAGGGGGGGGAAACTATGGCTACACCTTC.

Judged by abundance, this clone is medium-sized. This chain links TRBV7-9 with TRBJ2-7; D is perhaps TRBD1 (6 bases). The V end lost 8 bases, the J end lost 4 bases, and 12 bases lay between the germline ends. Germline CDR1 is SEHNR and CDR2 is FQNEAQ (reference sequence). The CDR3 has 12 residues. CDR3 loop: CASVQGGYEQYF. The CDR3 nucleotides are TGTGCCAGCGTCCAAGGGGGATACGAGCAGTACTTC. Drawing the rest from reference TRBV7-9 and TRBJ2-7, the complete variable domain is DTGVSQNPRHKITKRGQNVTFRCDPISEHNRLYWYRQTLGQGPEFLTYFQNEAQLEKSRLLSDRFSAERPKGSFSTLEIQRTEQGDSAMYLCASVQGGYEQYFGPGTRLTVT.

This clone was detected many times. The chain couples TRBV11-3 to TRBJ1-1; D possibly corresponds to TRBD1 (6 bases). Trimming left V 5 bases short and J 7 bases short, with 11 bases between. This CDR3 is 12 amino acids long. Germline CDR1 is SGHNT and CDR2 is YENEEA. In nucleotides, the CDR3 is TGTGCCAGCAGCCGGTCAGGGGTTGAAGCTTTCTTT. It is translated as CASSRSGVEAFF.

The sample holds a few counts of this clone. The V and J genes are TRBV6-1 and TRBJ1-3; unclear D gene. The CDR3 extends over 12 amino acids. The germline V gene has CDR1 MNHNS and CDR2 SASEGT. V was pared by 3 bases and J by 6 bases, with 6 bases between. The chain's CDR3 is CASSEPPNTIYF. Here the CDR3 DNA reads TGTGCCAGCAGTGAGCCCCCAAACACCATATATTTT.

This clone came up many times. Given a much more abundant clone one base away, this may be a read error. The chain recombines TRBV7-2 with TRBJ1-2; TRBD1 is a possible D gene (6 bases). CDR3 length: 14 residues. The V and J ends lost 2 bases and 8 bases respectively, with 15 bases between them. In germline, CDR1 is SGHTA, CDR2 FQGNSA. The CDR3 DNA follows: TGTGCCAGCAGCTTAAACAGGGCCTGGGGGGGCTACACCTTC. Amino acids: CASSLNRAWGGYTF.

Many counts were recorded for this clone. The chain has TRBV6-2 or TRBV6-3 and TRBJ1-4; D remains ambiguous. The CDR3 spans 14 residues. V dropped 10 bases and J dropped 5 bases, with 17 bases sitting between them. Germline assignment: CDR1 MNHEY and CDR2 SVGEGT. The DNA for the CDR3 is TGTGCCACCAATAGAGAGACGGAGAATGAAAAACTGTTTTTT. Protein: CATNRETENEKLFF.

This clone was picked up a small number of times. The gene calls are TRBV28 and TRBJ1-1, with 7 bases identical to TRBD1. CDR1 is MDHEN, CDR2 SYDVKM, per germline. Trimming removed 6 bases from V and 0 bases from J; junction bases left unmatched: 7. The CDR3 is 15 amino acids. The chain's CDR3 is CASRIGGQLNTEAFF. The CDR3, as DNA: TGTGCCAGCAGAATAGGGGGACAGCTGAACACTGAAGCTTTCTTT. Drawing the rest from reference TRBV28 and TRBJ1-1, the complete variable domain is DVKVTQSSRYLVKRTGEKVFLECVQDMDHENMFWYRQDPGLGLRLIYFSYDVKMKEKGDIPEGYSVSREKKERFSLILESASTNQTSMYLCASRIGGQLNTEAFFGQGTRLTVV.

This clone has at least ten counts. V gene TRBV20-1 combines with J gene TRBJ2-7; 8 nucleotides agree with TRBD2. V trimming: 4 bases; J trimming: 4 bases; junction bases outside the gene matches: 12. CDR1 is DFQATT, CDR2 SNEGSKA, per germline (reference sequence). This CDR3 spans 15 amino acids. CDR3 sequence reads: CSAIRGGTRFYEQYF. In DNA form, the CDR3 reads TGCAGTGCTATAAGAGGCGGGACTAGGTTTTACGAGCAGTACTTC.

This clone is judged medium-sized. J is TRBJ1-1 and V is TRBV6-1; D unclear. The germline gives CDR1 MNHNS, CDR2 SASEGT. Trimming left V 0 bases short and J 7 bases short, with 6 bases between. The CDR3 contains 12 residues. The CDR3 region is CASSEALSEAFF. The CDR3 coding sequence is TGTGCCAGCAGTGAAGCGTTAAGTGAAGCTTTCTTT.

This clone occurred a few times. CDR3 nucleotide sequence: TGTGCCAGCAGGGCGGGTTACTCCTACGAGCAGTACTTC. Amino acids: CASRAGYSYEQYF. The J gene is TRBJ2-7, the V gene TRBV6-1; a possible D gene is TRBD2 (5 bases). The V and J ends lost 6 bases and 0 bases respectively, with 9 bases between them. The length of the CDR3 is 13 residues. The germline V gene has CDR1 MNHNS and CDR2 SASEGT.

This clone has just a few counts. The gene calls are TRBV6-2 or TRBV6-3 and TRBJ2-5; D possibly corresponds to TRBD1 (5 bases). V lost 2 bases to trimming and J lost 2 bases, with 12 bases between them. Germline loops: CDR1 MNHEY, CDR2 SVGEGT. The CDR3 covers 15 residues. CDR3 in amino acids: CASSYGDSLQETQYF. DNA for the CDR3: TGTGCCAGCAGTTACGGCGACAGCCTACAAGAGACCCAGTACTTC.

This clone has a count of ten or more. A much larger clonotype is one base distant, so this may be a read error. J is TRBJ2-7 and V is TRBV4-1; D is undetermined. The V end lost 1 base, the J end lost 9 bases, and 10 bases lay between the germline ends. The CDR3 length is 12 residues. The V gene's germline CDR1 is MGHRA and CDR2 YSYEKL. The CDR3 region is CASSQGVIRQYF. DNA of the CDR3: TGCGCCAGCAGCCAAGGAGTGATTCGGCAGTACTTC.

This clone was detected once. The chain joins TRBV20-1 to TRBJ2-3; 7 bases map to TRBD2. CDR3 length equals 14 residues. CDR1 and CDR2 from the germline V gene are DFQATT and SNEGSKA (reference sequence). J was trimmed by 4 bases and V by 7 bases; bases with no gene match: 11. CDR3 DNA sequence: TGCAGTGGGAATGGGACTATCGGGGCAGATACGCAGTATTTT. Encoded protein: CSGNGTIGADTQYF.

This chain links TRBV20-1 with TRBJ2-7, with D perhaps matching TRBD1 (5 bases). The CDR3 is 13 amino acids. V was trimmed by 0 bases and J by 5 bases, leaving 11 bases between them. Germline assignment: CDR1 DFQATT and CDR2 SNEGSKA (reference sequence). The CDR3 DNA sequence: TGCAGTGCTAGAGATGGCAGGGCGGACGAGCAGTACTTC. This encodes CSARDGRADEQYF.

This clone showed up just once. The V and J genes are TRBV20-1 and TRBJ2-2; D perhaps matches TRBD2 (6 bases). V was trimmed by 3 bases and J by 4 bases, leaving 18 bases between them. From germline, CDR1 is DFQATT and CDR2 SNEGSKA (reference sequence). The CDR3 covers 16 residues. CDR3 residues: CSASRSGGMVTGELFF. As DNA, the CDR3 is TGCAGTGCTAGCCGGTCCGGGGGAATGGTCACCGGGGAGCTGTTTTTT.

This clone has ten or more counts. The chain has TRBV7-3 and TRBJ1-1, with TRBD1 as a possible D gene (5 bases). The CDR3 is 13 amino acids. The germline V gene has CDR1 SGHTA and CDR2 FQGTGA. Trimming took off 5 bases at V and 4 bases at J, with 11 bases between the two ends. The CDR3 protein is CASSQGPSTEAFF. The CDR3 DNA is TGTGCCAGCAGCCAGGGACCCAGCACTGAAGCTTTCTTT.

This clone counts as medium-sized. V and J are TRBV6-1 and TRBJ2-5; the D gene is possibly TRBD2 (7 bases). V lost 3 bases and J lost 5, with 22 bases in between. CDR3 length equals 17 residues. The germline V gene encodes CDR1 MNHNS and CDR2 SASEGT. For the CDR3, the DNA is TGTGCCAGCAGTGACGGCCCCGGGGGGCATCAGCGGGAGACCCAGTACTTC. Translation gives CASSDGPGGHQRETQYF.

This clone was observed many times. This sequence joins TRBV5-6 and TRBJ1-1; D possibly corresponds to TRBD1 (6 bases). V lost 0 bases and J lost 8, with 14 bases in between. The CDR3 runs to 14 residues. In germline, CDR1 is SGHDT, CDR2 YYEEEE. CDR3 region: CASSLERGWAEAFF. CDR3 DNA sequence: TGTGCCAGCAGCTTGGAAAGGGGGTGGGCAGAAGCTTTCTTT.

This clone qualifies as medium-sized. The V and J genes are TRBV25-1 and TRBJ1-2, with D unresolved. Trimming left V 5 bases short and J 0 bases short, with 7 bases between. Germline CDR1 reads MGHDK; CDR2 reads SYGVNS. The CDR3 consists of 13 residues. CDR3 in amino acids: CASSTEANYGYTF. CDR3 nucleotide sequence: TGTGCCAGCAGTACGGAGGCTAACTATGGCTACACCTTC.

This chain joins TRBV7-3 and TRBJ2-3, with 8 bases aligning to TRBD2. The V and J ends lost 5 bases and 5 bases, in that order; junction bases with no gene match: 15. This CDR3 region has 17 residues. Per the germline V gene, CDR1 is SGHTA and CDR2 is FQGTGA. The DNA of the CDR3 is TGTGCCAGCAGCCCCGGTTATTTCGGGAGGGCCCTAGATACGCAGTATTTT. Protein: CASSPGYFGRALDTQYF.

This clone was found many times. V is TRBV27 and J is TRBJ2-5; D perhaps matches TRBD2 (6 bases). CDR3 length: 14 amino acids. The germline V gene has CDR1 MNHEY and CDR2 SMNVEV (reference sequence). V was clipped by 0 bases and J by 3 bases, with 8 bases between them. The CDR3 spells CASSLSGLKETQYF. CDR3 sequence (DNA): TGTGCCAGCAGTTTATCCGGACTAAAAGAGACCCAGTACTTC.

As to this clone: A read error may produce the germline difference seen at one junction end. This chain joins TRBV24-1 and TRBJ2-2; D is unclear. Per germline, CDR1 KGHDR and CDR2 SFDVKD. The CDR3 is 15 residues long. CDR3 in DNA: TGTGACACCAGTGACTCCCGAAAGGTTACCGGGGAGCTGTTTTTT. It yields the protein CDTSDSRKVTGELFF.